The 5 T cell receptor beta chains given below trace back to one sample, sequenced in a study of cytomegalovirus exposure and HLA in healthy donors. Primers for the PCR totalled 60 Vbeta and 13 Jbeta. Only in-frame clones appear in the TCRdb table, and some are missing; sequencing was by immunoSEQ multiplex PCR. The repertoire holds around 180,000 clones, with 80% to 90% as singletons. The sequenced sample was PBMCs. The origin of the receptors is a girl aged 10-17 years in good health and CMV-seropositive.

The chain joins TRBV19 to TRBJ1-2; TRBD1 matches 7 bases. V shed 3 bases, J shed 3 bases, and the junction held 4 bases outside the gene matches. The length of the CDR3 is 14 residues. CDR1 is LNHDA, CDR2 SQIVND, per germline (reference sequence). The CDR3 reads CASSIDRVYYGYTF. In DNA, the CDR3 is TGTGCCAGTAGTATCGACAGGGTGTACTATGGCTACACCTTC.

The V call is TRBV10-3, the J call TRBJ1-2, with 9 bases identical to TRBD1. The CDR3 runs 13 residues. Unmatched junction bases numbered 9, after V lost 8 bases and J lost 8 bases. Looked up from germline, CDR1 is ENHRY and CDR2 is SYGVKD. The CDR3 is CAIAGTGTLGYTF. CDR3 DNA: TGTGCCATCGCCGGGACAGGGACGTTAGGCTACACCTTC.

This rearrangement joins TRBV5-1 to TRBJ2-1; D is unclear. The CDR3 spans 15 residues. V was pared by 4 bases and J by 0 bases, with 11 bases between. Germline loops: CDR1 SGHRS, CDR2 YFSETQ. The CDR3 DNA reads TGCGCCAGCAGCATAGCTATCAGCTCCTACAATGAGCAGTTCTTC. Its translation: CASSIAISSYNEQFF.

The chain employs TRBV7-9 and TRBJ1-4; 7 bases fit TRBD1. Germline V CDR1 and CDR2: SEHNR, FQNEAQ (reference sequence). The CDR3 totals 15 residues. With 5 bases clipped from V and 4 bases from J, the junction kept 7 bases outside the gene matches. CDR3 amino acids: CASSPGTEFNEKLFF. The CDR3 coding sequence is TGTGCCAGCAGCCCCGGGACAGAATTTAATGAAAAACTGTTTTTT. Complete variable domain (other parts from reference TRBV7-9 and TRBJ1-4): DTGVSQNPRHKITKRGQNVTFRCDPISEHNRLYWYRQTLGQGPEFLTYFQNEAQLEKSRLLSDRFSAERPKGSFSTLEIQRTEQGDSAMYLCASSPGTEFNEKLFFGSGTQLSVL.

This chain joins TRBV10-3 and TRBJ1-2; D gene uncertain. V was shortened by 2 bases and J by 7 bases, with 17 bases between the two germline ends. Germline assignment: CDR1 ENHRY and CDR2 SYGVKD. The CDR3 is made up of 15 amino acids. CDR3: CAISEGRTSRFGYTF. CDR3 nucleotide sequence: TGTGCCATCAGTGAGGGCCGAACTAGCCGTTTTGGCTACACCTTC.